This TCR beta chain emerged from a study of TIL therapy for anti-PD-1-resistant metastatic lung cancer. Concerning this clone: The antigen remains undetermined.

Findings and limits, study-wide: Treatment-naive, never-smoker and oncogene-addicted patients were overrepresented in this highly selected cohort.

The libraries were made with immunoSEQ v3. Sequenced by immunoSEQ multiplex PCR; TCRdb stores in-frame clones only, minus some. The repertoire includes roughly 57,000 clones, over 75% of them detected once, and roughly 3% sits in the top ten. Specified time point: pre-treatment sample, taken before nivolumab and TIL therapy. Germline-derived CDR1 and CDR2 are MNHEY and SVGAGI. This CDR3 region has 15 residues. The V gene lost 7 bases and the J gene lost 3 bases, with 16 bases spanning the gap. Specimen: blood, collected at baseline. The receptor comes from a person aged 25-85 years with non-small cell lung cancer. The V and J genes are TRBV6-5 and TRBJ2-1; TRBD1 is a possible D gene (6 bases). The CDR3, as DNA: TGTGCCAGCATACCGTCAGGGGTGGGCTACAATGAGCAGTTCTTC. Amino acids: CASIPSGVGYNEQFF.